Listed below are T cell receptor beta chains from one sample, sequenced in a study of T cell repertoires in cytomegalovirus infection. A single record per CDR3 protein comes from TCRdb applying MiXCR to the reads. The sample holds about 110,000 distinct CDR3 sequences, about 40% seen once. No cognate antigen is known for these TCRs. Source: CD8+ T cells from cultured PBMCs, taken from culture after CMV antigen stimulation. These receptors were taken from a human donor in good health (CMV status not recorded). Some clones in this sample may be carry-over from other donors' samples. Both conserved end residues are part of each CDR3.

TRBV30 CAWSGGQGEHGYTF
TRBV4-1 CASSHVQGNTEAFF
TRBV6-6 CASFPERNTQYF
TRBV11-1 CASSQSYSTDTQYF
TRBV7-2 CASSLDGGTRGYTF
TRBV27 CASSGSGSPYEQYF
TRBV19 CASSIDRTDYNEQFF
TRBV7-9 CASSLSGGPYNEQFF
TRBV7-4 CASSSHLGSAGDEQYF
TRBV12-3/TRBV12-4 CASGGTGLYEQYF
TRBV7-9 CASGTPNTGELFF
TRBV12-3/TRBV12-4 CASSPRQGLNTEAFF
TRBV11-2 CASSLLAGGADTQYF
TRBV7-8 CASSLEPSFMNTEAFF
TRBV3-1 CASSQSTGFAYNEQFF
TRBV7-6 CASSAGPAHVEQFF
TRBV19 CASSTPKTGPSWNQPQHF
TRBV12-3/TRBV12-4 CASKDTAYTHTQYF
TRBV18 CASSPSGRLANYGYTF
TRBV6-1 CASSLSGTYEQYF
TRBV7-8 CASSLAPTNEKLFF
TRBV19 CASSILGTSGGAAWGNEQFF
TRBV24-1 CATSDLVTDTQYF
TRBV2 CAKNPGHRSTDTQYF
TRBV12-3/TRBV12-4 CASSTRDRIYEQYF
TRBV4-1 CASGWQSSYNEQFF
TRBV2 CAREEQPKETQYF
TRBV7-9 CASSPTDRLPSQPQHF
TRBV11-2 CASSLDPTSGDFTDTQYF
TRBV6-1 CASSYPGRDGELFF
TRBV7-9 CASRPLAVTWDTQYF
TRBV12-3/TRBV12-4 CASSLRRDRDTEAFF
TRBV7-9 CASSYTDGDQPQHF
TRBV6-1 CASSEALLTGEGYTF
TRBV6-5 CASSYRDPNTGELFF
TRBV27 CASSPPGLTFYEQYF
TRBV6-1 CASSDLYSNQPQHF
TRBV5-4 CASSFKGQGSGYTF
TRBV29-1 CSVTDRGHYNEQFF